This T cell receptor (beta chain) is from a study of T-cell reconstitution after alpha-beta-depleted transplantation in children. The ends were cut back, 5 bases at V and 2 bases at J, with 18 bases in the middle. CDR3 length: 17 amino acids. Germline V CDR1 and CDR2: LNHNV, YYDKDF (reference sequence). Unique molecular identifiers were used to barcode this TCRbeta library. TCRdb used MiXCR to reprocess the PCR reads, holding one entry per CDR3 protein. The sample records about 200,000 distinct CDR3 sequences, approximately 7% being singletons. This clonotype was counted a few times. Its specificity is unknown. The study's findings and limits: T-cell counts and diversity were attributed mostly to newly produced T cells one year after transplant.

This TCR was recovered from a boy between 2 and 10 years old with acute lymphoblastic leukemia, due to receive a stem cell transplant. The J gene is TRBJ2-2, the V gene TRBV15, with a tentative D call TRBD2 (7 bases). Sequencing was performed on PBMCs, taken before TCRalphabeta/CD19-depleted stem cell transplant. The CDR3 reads CATSGLGGGPNTGELFF. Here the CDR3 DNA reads TGTGCCACCAGCGGGTTAGGGGGAGGGCCTAACACCGGGGAGCTGTTTTTT.